This entry concerns a single T cell receptor beta chain. The germline CDR1 and CDR2 sequences are DFQATT and SNEGSKA (reference sequence). The CDR3 consists of 11 residues. Trimming left V 5 bases short and J 3 bases short, with 7 bases between. Method: immunoSEQ multiplex PCR; TCRdb's copy keeps in-frame clones and lacks some. The sample consists of 20,000 to 30,000 clones, roughly nine tenths of them appearing once. These data belong to a study of blood T cell dynamics during melanoma immunotherapy. On the study more broadly: Metastatic melanoma patients received first-line pembrolizumab or nivolumab plus ipilimumab.

As to time point: pre-treatment baseline. This specimen was blood, taken from a patient treated with checkpoint blockade. The sequence came from a human donor with melanoma. This chain joins TRBV20-1 and TRBJ1-1; D remains ambiguous. The CDR3 DNA follows: TGCAGTGCTCGGGGTGACACTGAAGCTTTCTTT. Amino acids: CSARGDTEAFF.